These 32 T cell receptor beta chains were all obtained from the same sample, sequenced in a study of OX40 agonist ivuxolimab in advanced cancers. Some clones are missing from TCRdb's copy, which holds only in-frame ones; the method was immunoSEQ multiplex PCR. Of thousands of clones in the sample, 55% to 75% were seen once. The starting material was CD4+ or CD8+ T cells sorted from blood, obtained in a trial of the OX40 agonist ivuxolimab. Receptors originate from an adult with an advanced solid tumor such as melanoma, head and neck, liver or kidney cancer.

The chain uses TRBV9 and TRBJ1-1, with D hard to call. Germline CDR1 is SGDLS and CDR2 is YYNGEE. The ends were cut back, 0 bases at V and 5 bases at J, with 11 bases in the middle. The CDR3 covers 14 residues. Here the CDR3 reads CASSVGEVRTEAFF. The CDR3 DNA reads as TGTGCCAGCAGCGTAGGGGAGGTGAGGACTGAAGCTTTCTTT.

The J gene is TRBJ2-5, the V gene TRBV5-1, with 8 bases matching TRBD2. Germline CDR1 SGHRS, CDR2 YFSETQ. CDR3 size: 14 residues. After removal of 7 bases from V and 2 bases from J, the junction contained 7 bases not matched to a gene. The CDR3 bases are TGCGCCAGCTACTTTAGCGGGGTTCAAGAGACCCAGTACTTC. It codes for CASYFSGVQETQYF. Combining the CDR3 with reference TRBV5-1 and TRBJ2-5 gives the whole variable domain KAGVTQTPRYLIKTRGQQVTLSCSPISGHRSVSWYQQTPGQGLQFLFEYFSETQRNKGNFPGRFSGRQFSNSRSEMNVSTLELGDSALYLCASYFSGVQETQYFGPGTRLLVL.

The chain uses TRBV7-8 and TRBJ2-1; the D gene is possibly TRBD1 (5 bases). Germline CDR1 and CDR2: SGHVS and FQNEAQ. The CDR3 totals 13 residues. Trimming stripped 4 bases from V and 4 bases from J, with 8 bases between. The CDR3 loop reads CASSSRQYNEQFF. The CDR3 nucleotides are TGTGCCAGCAGCTCCCGACAGTACAATGAGCAGTTCTTC.

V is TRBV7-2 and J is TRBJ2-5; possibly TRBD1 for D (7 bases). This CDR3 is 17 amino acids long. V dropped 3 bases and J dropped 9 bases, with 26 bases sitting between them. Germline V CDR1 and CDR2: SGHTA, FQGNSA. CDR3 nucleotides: TGTGCCAGCAGCTTGTCGGACAGGCGCCATGGGGGGTCGGCCCAGTACTTC. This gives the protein CASSLSDRRHGGSAQYF.

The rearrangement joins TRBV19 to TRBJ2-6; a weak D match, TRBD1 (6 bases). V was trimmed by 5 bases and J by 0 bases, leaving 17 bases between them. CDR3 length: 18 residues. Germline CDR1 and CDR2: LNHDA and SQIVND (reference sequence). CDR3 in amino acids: CASSADPGQISGANVLTF. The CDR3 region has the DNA TGTGCCAGTAGTGCAGACCCGGGACAAATCTCTGGGGCCAACGTCCTGACTTTC.

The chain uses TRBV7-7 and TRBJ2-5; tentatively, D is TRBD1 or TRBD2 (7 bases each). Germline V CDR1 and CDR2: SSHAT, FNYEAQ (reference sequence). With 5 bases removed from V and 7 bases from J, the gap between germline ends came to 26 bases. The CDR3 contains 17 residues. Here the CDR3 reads CASSEEDREGWGGTQYF. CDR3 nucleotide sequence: TGTGCCAGCAGCGAGGAAGACAGGGAGGGTTGGGGAGGGACCCAGTACTTC.

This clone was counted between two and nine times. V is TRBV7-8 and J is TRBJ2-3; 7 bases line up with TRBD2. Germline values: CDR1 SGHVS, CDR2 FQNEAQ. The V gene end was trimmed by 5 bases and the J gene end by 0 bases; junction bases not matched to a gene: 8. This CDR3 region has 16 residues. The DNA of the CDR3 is TGTGCCAGCAGCGGGGCCGGCGGGGGTAGCACAGATACGCAGTATTTT. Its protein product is CASSGAGGGSTDTQYF. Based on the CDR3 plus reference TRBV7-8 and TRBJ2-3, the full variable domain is GAGVSQSPRYKVAKRGQDVALRCDPISGHVSLFWYQQALGQGPEFLTYFQNEAQLDKSGLPSDRFFAERPEGSVSTLKIQRTQQEDSAVYLCASSGAGGGSTDTQYFGPGTRLTVL.

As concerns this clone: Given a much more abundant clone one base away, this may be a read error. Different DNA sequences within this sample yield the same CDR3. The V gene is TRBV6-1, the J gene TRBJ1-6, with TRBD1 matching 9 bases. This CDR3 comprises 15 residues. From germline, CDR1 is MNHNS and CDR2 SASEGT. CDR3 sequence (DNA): TGTGCCAGTAGTGAATGGGGGACAGGGAATTCACCCCTCCACTTT. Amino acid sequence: CASSEWGTGNSPLHF.

This chain's CDR3 is CASSPGTSGSYEQYF. Here the CDR3 DNA reads TGTGCCAGCAGCCCAGGGACTAGCGGCTCCTACGAGCAGTACTTC. The chain couples TRBV7-8 to TRBJ2-7, with 11 bases identical to TRBD2. The CDR3 covers 15 residues. CDR1 and CDR2 (germline): SGHVS, FQNEAQ. Germline trimming cut 5 bases from V and 0 bases from J; bases unmatched to any gene: 3.

Here the CDR3 DNA reads TGTGCCAGCAGCTTAGCGGGACAGGGGTTTGGCGAAAAACTGTTTTTT. Its protein is CASSLAGQGFGEKLFF. V and J are TRBV7-9 and TRBJ1-4, with 10 bases that match TRBD1. V lost 0 bases and J lost 8; bases outside the gene matches: 6. The CDR3 has 16 residues. The germline CDR1 and CDR2 sequences are SEHNR and FQNEAQ (reference sequence).

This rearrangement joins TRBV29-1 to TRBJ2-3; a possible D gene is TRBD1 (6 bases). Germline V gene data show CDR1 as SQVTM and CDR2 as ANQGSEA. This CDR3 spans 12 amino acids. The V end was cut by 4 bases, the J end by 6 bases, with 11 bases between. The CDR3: CSVVTGPDTQYF. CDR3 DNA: TGCAGCGTTGTGACAGGACCGGATACGCAGTATTTT.

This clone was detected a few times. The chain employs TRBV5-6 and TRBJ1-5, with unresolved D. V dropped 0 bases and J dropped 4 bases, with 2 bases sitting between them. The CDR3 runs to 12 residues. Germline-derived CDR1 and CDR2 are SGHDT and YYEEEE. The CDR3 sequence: CASSLVNQPQHF. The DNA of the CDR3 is TGTGCCAGCAGCTTGGTAAATCAGCCCCAGCATTTT.

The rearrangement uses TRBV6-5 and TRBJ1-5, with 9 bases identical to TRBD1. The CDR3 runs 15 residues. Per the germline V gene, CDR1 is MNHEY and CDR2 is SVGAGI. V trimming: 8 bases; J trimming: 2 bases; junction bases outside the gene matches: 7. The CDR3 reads CASGQDRGGNQPQHF. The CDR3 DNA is TGTGCCAGCGGCCAAGACAGGGGGGGCAATCAGCCCCAGCATTTT.

The CDR3 DNA reads TGCGCCAGCAGCCCAGTGGCTAGCGGGTGGCGGGAGACCCAGTACTTC. The encoded protein is CASSPVASGWRETQYF. This chain links TRBV4-3 with TRBJ2-5; 8 bases align to TRBD2. CDR3 length: 16 residues. Germline loops: CDR1 LGHNA, CDR2 YSLEER. The J segment lost 5 bases and the V segment lost 4 bases, leaving 12 bases of the junction unmatched.

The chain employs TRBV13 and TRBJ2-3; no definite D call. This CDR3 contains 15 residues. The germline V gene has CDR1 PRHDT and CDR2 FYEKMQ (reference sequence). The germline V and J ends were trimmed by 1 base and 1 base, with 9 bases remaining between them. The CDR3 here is CASSLEQVGTDTQYF. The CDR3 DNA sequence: TGTGCCAGCAGCTTAGAACAAGTGGGCACAGATACGCAGTATTTT.

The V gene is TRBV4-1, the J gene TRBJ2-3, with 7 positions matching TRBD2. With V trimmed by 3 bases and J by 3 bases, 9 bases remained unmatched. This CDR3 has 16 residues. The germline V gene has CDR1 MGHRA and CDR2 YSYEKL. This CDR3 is CASSQTPLAVTDTQYF. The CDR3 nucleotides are TGCGCCAGCAGCCAGACCCCCCTAGCGGTAACAGATACGCAGTATTTT.

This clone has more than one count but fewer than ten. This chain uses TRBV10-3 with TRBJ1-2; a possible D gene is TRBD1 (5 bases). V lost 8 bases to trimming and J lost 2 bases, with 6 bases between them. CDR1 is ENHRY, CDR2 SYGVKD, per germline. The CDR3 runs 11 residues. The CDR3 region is CAIRDNYGYTF. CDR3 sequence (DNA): TGTGCCATCCGGGACAACTATGGCTACACCTTC.

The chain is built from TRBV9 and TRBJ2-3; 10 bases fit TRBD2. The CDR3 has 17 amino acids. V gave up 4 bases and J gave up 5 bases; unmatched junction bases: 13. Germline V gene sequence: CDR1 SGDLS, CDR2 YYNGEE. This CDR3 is CASSPRPQRGGRDTQYF. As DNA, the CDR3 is TGTGCCAGCAGCCCCAGACCCCAGCGGGGGGGAAGAGATACGCAGTATTTT.

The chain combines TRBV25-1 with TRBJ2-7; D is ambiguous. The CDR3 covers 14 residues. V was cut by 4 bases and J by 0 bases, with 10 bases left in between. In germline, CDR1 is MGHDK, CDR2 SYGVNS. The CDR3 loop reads CASSGYGSSYEQYF. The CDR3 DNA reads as TGTGCCAGCAGTGGCTACGGCAGCTCCTACGAGCAGTACTTC.

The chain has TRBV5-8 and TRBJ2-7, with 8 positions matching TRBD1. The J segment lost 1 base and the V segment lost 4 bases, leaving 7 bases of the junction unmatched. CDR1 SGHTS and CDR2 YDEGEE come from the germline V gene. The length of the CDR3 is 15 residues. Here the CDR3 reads CASSQETGESYEQYF. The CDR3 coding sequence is TGTGCCAGCAGCCAAGAGACAGGGGAATCCTACGAGCAGTACTTC.

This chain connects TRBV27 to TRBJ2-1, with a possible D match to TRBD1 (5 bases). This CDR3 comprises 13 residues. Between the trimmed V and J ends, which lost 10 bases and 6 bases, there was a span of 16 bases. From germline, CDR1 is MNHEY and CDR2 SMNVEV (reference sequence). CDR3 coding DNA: TGTGCCACCTCCCCCCAGGGCGGCAATGAGCAGTTCTTC. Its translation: CATSPQGGNEQFF.

CDR3 region: CASSDSEGQPQHF. The CDR3 DNA reads TGTGCCAGCAGTGACTCGGAGGGTCAGCCCCAGCATTTT. The J gene is TRBJ1-5, the V gene TRBV6-4; D is uncertain. Germline loops: CDR1 MRHNA, CDR2 SNTAGT. CDR3 length: 13 amino acids. Between the trimmed V and J ends, which lost 0 bases and 6 bases, there was a span of 6 bases.

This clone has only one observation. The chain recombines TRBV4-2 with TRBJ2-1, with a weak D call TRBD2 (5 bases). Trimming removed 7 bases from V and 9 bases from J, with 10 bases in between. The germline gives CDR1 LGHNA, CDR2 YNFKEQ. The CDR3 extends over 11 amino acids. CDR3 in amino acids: CASMGAAEQFF. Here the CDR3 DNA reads TGTGCCAGCATGGGAGCCGCTGAGCAGTTCTTC.

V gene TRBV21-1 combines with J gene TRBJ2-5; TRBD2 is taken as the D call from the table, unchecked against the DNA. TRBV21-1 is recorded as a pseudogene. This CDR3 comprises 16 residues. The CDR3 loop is CASSNIAGARQETQYF. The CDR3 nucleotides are TGTGCCAGCAGCAACATAGCGGGGGCCCGACAAGAGACCCAGTACTTC.

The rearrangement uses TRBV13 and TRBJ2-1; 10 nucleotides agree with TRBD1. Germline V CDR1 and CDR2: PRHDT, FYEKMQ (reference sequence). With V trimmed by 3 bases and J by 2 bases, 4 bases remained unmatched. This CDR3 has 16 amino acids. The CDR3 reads CASSFPGTGAYNEQFF. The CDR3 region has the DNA TGTGCCAGCAGCTTTCCGGGGACAGGGGCCTACAATGAGCAGTTCTTC. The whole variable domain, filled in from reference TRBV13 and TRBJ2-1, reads AAGVIQSPRHLIKEKRETATLKCYPIPRHDTVYWYQQGPGQDPQFLISFYEKMQSDKGSIPDRFSAQQFSDYHSELNMSSLELGDSALYFCASSFPGTGAYNEQFFGPGTRLTVL.

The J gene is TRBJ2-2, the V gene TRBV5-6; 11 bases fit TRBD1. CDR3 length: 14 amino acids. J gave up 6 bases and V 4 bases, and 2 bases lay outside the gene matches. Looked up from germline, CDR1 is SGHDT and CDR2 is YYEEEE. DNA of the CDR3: TGTGCCAGCAGCGGGACAGGGGGTCCCGGGGAGCTGTTTTTT. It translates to CASSGTGGPGELFF.

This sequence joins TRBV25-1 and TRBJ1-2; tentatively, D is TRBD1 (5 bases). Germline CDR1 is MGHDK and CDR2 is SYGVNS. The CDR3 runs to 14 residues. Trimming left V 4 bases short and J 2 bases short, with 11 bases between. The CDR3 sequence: CASSGWGTNYGYTF. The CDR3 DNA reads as TGTGCCAGCAGTGGCTGGGGGACCAACTATGGCTACACCTTC.

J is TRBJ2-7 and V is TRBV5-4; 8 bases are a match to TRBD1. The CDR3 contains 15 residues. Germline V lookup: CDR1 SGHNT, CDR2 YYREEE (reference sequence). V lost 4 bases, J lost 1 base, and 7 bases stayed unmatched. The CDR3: CASSQETGESYEQYF. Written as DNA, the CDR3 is TGTGCCAGCAGCCAAGAGACAGGGGAATCCTACGAGCAGTACTTC.

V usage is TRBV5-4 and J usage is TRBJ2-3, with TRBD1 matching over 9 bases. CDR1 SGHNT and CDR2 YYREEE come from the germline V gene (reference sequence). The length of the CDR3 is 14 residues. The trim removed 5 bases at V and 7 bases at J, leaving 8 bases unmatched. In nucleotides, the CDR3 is TGTGCCAGCAGGCCCGGGACAGGGAAGAATACGCAGTATTTT. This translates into CASRPGTGKNTQYF.

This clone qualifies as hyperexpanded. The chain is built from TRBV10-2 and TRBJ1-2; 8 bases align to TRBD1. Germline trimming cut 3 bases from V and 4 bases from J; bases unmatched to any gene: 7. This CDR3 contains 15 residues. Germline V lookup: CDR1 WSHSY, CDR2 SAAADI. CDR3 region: CASSDQTGAFYGYTF. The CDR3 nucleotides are TGCGCCAGCAGTGACCAGACAGGGGCTTTCTATGGCTACACCTTC.

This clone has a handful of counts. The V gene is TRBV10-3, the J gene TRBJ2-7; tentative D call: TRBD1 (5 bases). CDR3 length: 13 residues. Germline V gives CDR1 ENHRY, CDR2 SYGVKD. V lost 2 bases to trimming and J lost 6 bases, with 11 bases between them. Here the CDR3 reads CAISERGQGEQYF. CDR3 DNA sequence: TGTGCCATCAGTGAGAGAGGTCAGGGCGAGCAGTACTTC.

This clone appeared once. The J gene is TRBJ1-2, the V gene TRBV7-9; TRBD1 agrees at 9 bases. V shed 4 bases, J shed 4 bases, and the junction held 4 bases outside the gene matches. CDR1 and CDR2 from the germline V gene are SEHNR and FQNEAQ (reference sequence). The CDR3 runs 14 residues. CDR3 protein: CASSSRDRVYGYTF. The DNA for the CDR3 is TGTGCCAGCAGCTCGAGGGACAGGGTCTATGGCTACACCTTC.